The 18 T cell receptor beta chains below all came from one sample that was sequenced in a study of T cells in Graves' hyperthyroidism and ophthalmopathy. TCR beta CDR3 regions were amplified from RNA transcripts. HTBI primers were the set used in a first-round RT-PCR of the TCR CDR3. A single record per CDR3 protein comes from TCRdb applying MiXCR to the multiplex PCR reads. The table includes fewer than 550,000 distinct CDR3 sequences, 15% to 19% detected once. The sequencing input was blood. The receptor source for this set is a young woman with Graves' hyperthyroidism.

This clonotype was detected many times. The chain combines TRBV2 with TRBJ2-5; D unclear. V lost 8 bases and J 0 bases, leaving 16 bases between the germline ends. The CDR3 sequence is 15 residues long. CDR1 SNHLY and CDR2 FYNNEI come from the germline V gene. For the CDR3, the DNA is TGTGCCAGCTCAATCCTAGACCGGGACCAAGAGACCCAGTACTTC. Residues: CASSILDRDQETQYF.

CDR3 protein: CASSGIAGGEQYF. The CDR3 DNA reads as TGTGCCAGCAGTGGAATAGCGGGAGGCGAGCAGTACTTC. V usage is TRBV27 and J usage is TRBJ2-7; 10 nucleotides agree with TRBD2. The length of the CDR3 is 13 residues. Germline values: CDR1 MNHEY, CDR2 SMNVEV (reference sequence). The trim removed 5 bases at V and 6 bases at J, leaving 4 bases unmatched.

This clonotype has more than one count but fewer than ten. The chain links TRBV10-3 to TRBJ2-3; 12 nucleotides match TRBD2. The germline V gene has CDR1 ENHRY and CDR2 SYGVKD. The V and J ends lost 5 bases and 2 bases, in that order; junction bases with no gene match: 14. The CDR3 runs 19 residues. CDR3 residues: CAISKIWPSGGANTDTQYF. CDR3 coding DNA: TGTGCCATCAGTAAGATCTGGCCTAGCGGGGGGGCGAACACAGATACGCAGTATTTT.

This chain links TRBV15 with TRBJ1-3; D ambiguous. The CDR3 contains 12 residues. CDR1 and CDR2 (germline): LNHNV, YYDKDF (reference sequence). Trimming pared 0 bases from V and 8 bases from J, leaving 5 bases between. CDR3 bases: TGTGCCACCAGCAGAGATACGGACACCATATATTTT. It yields the protein CATSRDTDTIYF.

This clonotype has at least ten counts. The rearrangement joins TRBV6-1 to TRBJ1-1, with TRBD1 matching over 8 bases. After removal of 6 bases from V and 0 bases from J, the junction contained 15 bases not matched to a gene. This CDR3 comprises 18 residues. Germline CDR1 is MNHNS and CDR2 is SASEGT. DNA for the CDR3: TGTGCCAGCAGCCCTAGGCCTACGGACAGGGCGATGAACACTGAAGCTTTCTTT. It yields the protein CASSPRPTDRAMNTEAFF.

This clonotype was counted at least ten times. This chain uses TRBV7-3 with TRBJ2-7; D remains ambiguous. Germline CDR1 SGHTA, CDR2 FQGTGA. The CDR3 consists of 13 residues. V was shortened by 2 bases and J by 0 bases, with 5 bases between the two germline ends. CDR3 protein: CASSLSPSYEQYF. The DNA of the CDR3 is TGTGCCAGCAGCTTATCCCCCTCCTACGAGCAGTACTTC.

This clonotype was seen many times. The rearrangement links TRBV7-3 to TRBJ2-3; D gene uncertain. V was cut by 0 bases and J by 2 bases, with 6 bases left in between. CDR3 length: 14 residues. The germline V gene has CDR1 SGHTA and CDR2 FQGTGA. CDR3 sequence reads: CASSLTQFTDTQYF. The CDR3 DNA is TGTGCCAGCAGCTTAACCCAATTCACAGATACGCAGTATTTT.

The chain links TRBV3-1 to TRBJ1-1, with D unresolved. The CDR3 totals 13 residues. From germline, CDR1 is LGHDT and CDR2 YNNKEL (reference sequence). Trimming took off 2 bases at V and 0 bases at J, with 4 bases between the two ends. Here the CDR3 reads CASSQYMNTEAFF. CDR3 DNA: TGTGCCAGCAGCCAATATATGAACACTGAAGCTTTCTTT.

This chain links TRBV19 with TRBJ2-7; TRBD1 matches at 8 bases. Looked up from germline, CDR1 is LNHDA and CDR2 is SQIVND (reference sequence). The CDR3 has 12 residues. Trimming at V came to 7 bases and at J to 7 bases, leaving 6 bases not matched to a gene. DNA for the CDR3: TGTGCCAGTACCGGACAGGGACAAGAGCAGTACTTC. It translates to CASTGQGQEQYF.

This clonotype was counted ten times or more. V and J are TRBV6-6 and TRBJ2-7, with 10 bases fitting TRBD2. Germline assignment: CDR1 MNHNY and CDR2 SVGAGI (reference sequence). The CDR3 length is 19 residues. The V and J ends lost 2 bases and 6 bases, in that order; junction bases with no gene match: 19. The CDR3 DNA is TGTGCCAGCAGTTACGGATTTCTAGCGGGAGTTGCCGGCTCGGCCGAGCAGTACTTC. It is translated as CASSYGFLAGVAGSAEQYF.

V usage is TRBV7-8 and J usage is TRBJ2-5; D is unresolved. CDR1 is SGHVS, CDR2 FQNEAQ, per germline. The CDR3 length is 15 residues. Trimming took 5 bases from V and 4 from J, leaving 17 bases between them. The CDR3, as DNA: TGTGCCAGCAGCCGCCCTCCCGGGTTCCGAGAGACCCAGTACTTC. Amino acid sequence: CASSRPPGFRETQYF.

This chain joins TRBV4-1 and TRBJ1-2, with a possible D match to TRBD1 (6 bases). Deletions cut 4 bases from V and 5 bases from J, with 11 bases between. The CDR3 runs to 13 residues. Germline values: CDR1 MGHRA, CDR2 YSYEKL. CDR3 coding DNA: TGCGCCAGCAGCCGGACAGATAATTATGGCTACACCTTC. Translated, it gives CASSRTDNYGYTF.

The sample holds a few counts of this clonotype. The J gene is TRBJ2-5, the V gene TRBV20-1; D unclear. The V and J ends lost 1 base and 0 bases respectively, with 6 bases between them. The CDR3 extends over 13 amino acids. Germline assignment: CDR1 DFQATT and CDR2 SNEGSKA (reference sequence). CDR3 residues: CSARGLYQETQYF. CDR3 DNA: TGCAGTGCTAGAGGACTGTACCAAGAGACCCAGTACTTC.

The rearrangement joins TRBV9 to TRBJ1-2, with D hard to call. Germline V gives CDR1 SGDLS, CDR2 YYNGEE. V was pared by 0 bases and J by 8 bases, with 11 bases between. This CDR3 spans 13 amino acids. The CDR3, as DNA: TGTGCCAGCAGCGTAGGGCAGGCTTCCGGCTACACCTTC. Protein: CASSVGQASGYTF.

This chain connects TRBV6-5 to TRBJ2-7; 9 positions agree with TRBD1. Germline values: CDR1 MNHEY, CDR2 SVGAGI. J gave up 1 base and V 4 bases, and 8 bases lay outside the gene matches. CDR3 length: 16 residues. CDR3 region: CASSFQAGTGSYEQYF. The CDR3, as DNA: TGTGCCAGCAGTTTTCAAGCCGGGACAGGGTCCTACGAGCAGTACTTC.

This clonotype showed up just a few times. The chain recombines TRBV14 with TRBJ1-2; D is perhaps TRBD1 (6 bases). Per germline, CDR1 SGHDN and CDR2 FVKESK. This CDR3 has 13 residues. Trimming took off 4 bases at V and 8 bases at J, with 14 bases between the two ends. For the CDR3, the DNA is TGTGCCAGCAGCCTCCACAGGGCTCAAGGCTACACCTTC. Amino acids: CASSLHRAQGYTF.

This clonotype showed up many times. The V and J genes are TRBV4-1 and TRBJ1-2; D possibly corresponds to TRBD1 (5 bases). The ends were cut back, 5 bases at V and 4 bases at J, with 14 bases in the middle. Per the germline V gene, CDR1 is MGHRA and CDR2 is YSYEKL. The CDR3 has 14 residues. The CDR3 DNA reads TGCGCCAGCAGCGGCGTTAGGGGCAGCTATGGCTACACCTTC. Translation: CASSGVRGSYGYTF.

This clonotype appeared many times. The rearrangement joins TRBV28 to TRBJ2-5; TRBD1 might be the D (6 bases). Germline loops: CDR1 MDHEN, CDR2 SYDVKM. The CDR3 runs to 15 residues. The ends were cut back, 5 bases at V and 1 base at J, with 14 bases in the middle. The chain's CDR3 is CASSLDSGSQETQYF. The CDR3, as DNA: TGTGCCAGCAGTCTGGACAGTGGTTCCCAAGAGACCCAGTACTTC.